The entry that follows covers one T cell receptor (beta chain) sequence. Its antigen target is currently unknown. The read terminates 3 residues ahead of where the CDR3 ends, so the germline J gene completes it. The CDR3 spans 14 residues, from the cysteine through the phenylalanine. Sequencing covers 33 bases of the CDR3, shown here with the frame starting at base 1. V loses 0 bases, J loses 1 base, and the germline ends lie 6 bases apart. CDR1 and CDR2 were assigned from the germline V gene as ENHRY and SYGVKD. This entry comes from a study of T cells in women clearing cervical HPV infection (dated by TCRdb to between 2018 and 2020). Looking at the study overall: The cases were 20 to 30 women with histologically confirmed HPV16-related CIN3 or worse, and 2 of those women had invasive cancers. In the parent cohort, 8,500 to 12,000 women aged 18 or older were enrolled in Guanacaste, Costa Rica, during about 1992 to 1995 and were followed for less than 8 years. Because only a few women had HLA typing data, the possibility that HLA type acted as a confounder could not be ruled out. Among cases, blood sampling came a median of roughly 150 days after lesion detection, with an interquartile range of roughly 85 to 230 days. The controls were fewer than 30 women whose single incident HPV16 infection cleared within 12 months with no development of precancer or cancer. This exploratory proof-of-principle case-control study, nested within the Guanacaste HPV Natural History Study in Costa Rica, compared TCR repertoires among women with different cervical HPV16 outcomes. Cases and controls were matched on year of sample collection and on age within five years. Blood from cases was collected at the visit at which the lesion was first identified, whereas blood from controls was collected once infection was no longer detected. A median age of approximately 32 years was observed in cases versus more than 37 in controls, and no significant differences in baseline characteristics were found. Quality controls consisted of five blinded duplicates per group, for a total of some 60 samples made up of 50 or so participants and some 10 replicates.

What the research found in general, with its limitations: Cases had lower TRBV6-7 relative abundance than controls (around 0.11% versus 0.15%; Bonferroni P = 0.0008). The cross-sectional design could not show whether associations preceded infection or resulted from it; effector/memory subsets and HPV-specific T cells were not isolated. TCR repertoire richness was significantly higher in CIN3+ cases than in controls across sequencing depths, while evenness did not differ. Because the number of T cells in each sample was unknown, differences in richness could reflect differing T-cell content rather than repertoire biology. Cases were distinguished from controls with an estimated AUC of almost 0.85 by random forest classifiers combining richness and V gene abundances.

Every participant had a single incident cervical HPV16 infection, and women with prevalent HPV16 infections were excluded. Cervical HPV DNA was detected by MY09/MY11 PCR, and genotyping was performed by dot-blot hybridization. Fifteen mL of heparinized blood were centrifuged, and the buffy coat was aliquoted, frozen at -30°C, then stored at -80°C. Genomic DNA was extracted from buffy coat specimens using QIAGEN kits. TCR beta CDR3 regions were amplified by multiplex PCR from an average of around 1,200 ng genomic DNA per sample using the immunoSEQ assay. The assay corrected primer bias using a complete synthetic TCR repertoire to establish an amplification baseline. The amplicons were sequenced using the Illumina platform. The paper's data handling went like this. Sequence errors were corrected by clustering with frequency ratios and a modified nearest-neighbor algorithm, and the sequences were then analyzed in the immunoSEQ Analyzer using IMGT gene definitions. TCR richness and evenness were averaged over 20 rarefaction repeats at each rarefaction depth, excluding samples with fewer sequences than the depth. Wilcoxon rank sum tests with FDR correction were used to compare V, D and J gene relative abundances between the groups. In the blinded duplicates, the intraclass correlation was 95.6% for TCR richness and averaged around 78% across roughly 70 gene segments. The immuneACCESS repertoire file appears here via TCRdb, limited to in-frame rearrangements. These files lack a portion of the clones; in checked studies, under half of the deficit traces to unresolved V genes, and the cause of the others is not known. D and trimming come from the DNA, and the V and J calls and clone size come from that table. This sample's table lists 19,000 or so clones. The top ten clonotypes cover about 3.3% of the sample.

The specimen sequenced was blood buffy coat. The sequence is built from TRBV10-3 and TRBJ1-1, with the D gene not clear enough to name. The sequence derives from a woman between 18 and 75 years old with a cervical HPV16 infection that either progressed to CIN3+ or cleared (not recorded which). The CDR3: CAISESAGNTEAFF. The covered CDR3 bases are TGTGCCATCAGTGAGTCGGCGGGGAACACTGAA.